This T cell receptor beta chain was profiled in a study of spatial heterogeneity in lung cancer. This clonotype appeared a few times. Its antigen is as yet unknown. This beta chain is off target for a library built for alpha chains, so its abundance means little. A distinct unique molecular identifier was carried by each TCR cDNA molecule. Via MiXCR, TCRdb re-called the 5' RACE reads, giving one row per CDR3 protein. The profile covers about 16,000 distinct CDR3 sequences, with 6% to 7.5% appearing a single time and around 20% taken by the ten largest. Notes on the study in general: Counts that tracked tumor mutation counts were those of expanded intratumoral alpha and beta TCRs.

Stated time point: sample taken at primary tumor resection. Unsorted whole RNA of tumor, nontumor lung or frozen PBMC was sequenced. Trimming took 7 bases from V and 3 from J, leaving 13 bases between them. CDR3 length: 13 residues. Per germline, CDR1 GTSNPN and CDR2 SVGIG (reference sequence). The V call is TRBV30, the J call TRBJ2-1; possibly TRBD2 for D (5 bases). The clonotype was recovered from a female donor with early-stage non-small cell lung cancer. The specimen comprised lung tumor tissue, sampled at surgery. The CDR3 sequence: CASTDAGYNEQFF. The CDR3 DNA sequence: TGTGCCTCTACAGACGCGGGCTACAATGAGCAGTTCTTC.